The source of this T cell receptor (beta chain) is a study of technical replicates of blood from a handful of donors. The table came from immunoSEQ multiplex PCR; TCRdb's copy has only in-frame clones and leaves some out. The sample records tens of thousands of clones, more than 90% being singletons. Trimming cost V 1 base and J 8 bases, with 17 bases left between them. Germline V gene lookup returns CDR1 LGHNA and CDR2 YSLEER. The CDR3 consists of 16 residues. This clone was recorded a few times. The chain carries TRBV4-3 and TRBJ1-4, with a possible D match to TRBD1 (5 bases). This sequence originates from a human donor in good health. The sequenced material came from T cells isolated from PBMCs. Written as DNA, the CDR3 is TGCGCCAGCAGCCAAGGCGGTCCGTGGACAAACGAAAAACTGTTTTTT. It codes for CASSQGGPWTNEKLFF.